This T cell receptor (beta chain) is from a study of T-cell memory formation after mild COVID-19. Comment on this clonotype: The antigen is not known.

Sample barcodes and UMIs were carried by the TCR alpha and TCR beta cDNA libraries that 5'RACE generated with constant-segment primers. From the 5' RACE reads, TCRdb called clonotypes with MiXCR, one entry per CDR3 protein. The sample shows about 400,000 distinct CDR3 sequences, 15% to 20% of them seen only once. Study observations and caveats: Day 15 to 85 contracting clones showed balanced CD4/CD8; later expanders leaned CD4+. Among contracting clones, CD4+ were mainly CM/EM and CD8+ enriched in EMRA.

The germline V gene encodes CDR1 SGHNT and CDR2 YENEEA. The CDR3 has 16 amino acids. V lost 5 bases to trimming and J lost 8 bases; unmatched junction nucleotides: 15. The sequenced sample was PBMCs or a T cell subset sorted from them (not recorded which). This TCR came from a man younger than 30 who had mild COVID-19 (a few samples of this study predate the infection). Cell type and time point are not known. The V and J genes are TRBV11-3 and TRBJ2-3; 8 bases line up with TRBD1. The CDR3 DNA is TGTGCCAGCAGCCCATCCCCAGGGGGCGAGGGCGGTACGCAGTATTTT. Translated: CASSPSPGGEGGTQYF.